These 16 T cell receptor beta chains were sequenced from one sample in a study of blood T cell repertoires in COVID-19. Sequencing was performed with immunoSEQ multiplex PCR; in TCRdb, only in-frame clones are kept and a portion is missing. The sample contains under 150,000 clones, roughly 88% of which appear only once. The sequenced material came from peripheral blood. These receptors originate from a human donor in a cohort sampled during active COVID-19.

V gene TRBV5-1 combines with J gene TRBJ2-7, with 9 positions matching TRBD1. The CDR3 runs 13 residues. Germline CDR1 and CDR2: SGHRS and YFSETQ. Germline trimming cut 7 bases from V and 4 bases from J; bases unmatched to any gene: 6. CDR3 residues: CASGPGQGYEQYF. CDR3 bases: TGCGCCAGCGGGCCGGGACAGGGTTACGAGCAGTACTTC.

The V call is TRBV9, the J call TRBJ1-2; 8 bases align to TRBD1. Germline trimming cut 3 bases from V and 10 bases from J; bases unmatched to any gene: 8. This CDR3 comprises 13 residues. From germline, CDR1 is SGDLS and CDR2 YYNGEE. The CDR3 coding sequence is TGTGCCAGCAGCGCCCGGACAGGGATGGACTACACCTTC. Its protein is CASSARTGMDYTF.

The V gene is TRBV2, the J gene TRBJ1-4; 8 bases align to TRBD1. Germline V gene lookup returns CDR1 SNHLY and CDR2 FYNNEI. CDR3 size: 15 residues. V lost 4 bases to trimming and J lost 8 bases; unmatched junction nucleotides: 9. CDR3 coding DNA: TGTGCCAGCAGTGCAACCGGGACAGGAGGCGAAAAACTGTTTTTT. This gives the protein CASSATGTGGEKLFF.

This clone was picked up a small number of times. Here the CDR3 DNA reads TGTGCCAGCAGCCTGGCAAACATTCAGTACTTC. Encoded protein: CASSLANIQYF. The chain uses TRBV3-1 (or the pseudogene TRBV3-2) and TRBJ2-4; no reliable D call. CDR1 and CDR2 (germline): LGHDT, YNNKEL (reference sequence). The CDR3 is 11 amino acids. V was cut by 4 bases and J by 6 bases, with 4 bases left in between.

This clone occurred once. CDR3: CSVEGGRGSYEQYF. CDR3 coding DNA: TGCAGCGTTGAAGGGGGGCGCGGGTCCTACGAGCAGTACTTC. V is TRBV29-1 and J is TRBJ2-7; D may be TRBD1 (6 bases). V was clipped by 1 base and J by 1 base, with 11 bases between them. The CDR3 extends over 14 amino acids. The germline V gene encodes CDR1 SQVTM and CDR2 ANQGSEA.

The chain couples TRBV7-9 to TRBJ2-5; D possibly corresponds to TRBD1 (6 bases). The CDR3 consists of 14 residues. The germline gives CDR1 SEHNR, CDR2 FQNEAQ (reference sequence). V was pared by 3 bases and J by 2 bases, with 10 bases between. The CDR3 nucleotides read TGTGCCAGCAGCTTCGACAGGAGGCAAGAGACCCAGTACTTC. Residues: CASSFDRRQETQYF.

The gene calls are TRBV6-5 and TRBJ1-2, with D possibly being TRBD1 (5 bases). CDR1 is MNHEY, CDR2 SVGAGI, per germline. V lost 2 bases, J lost 8 bases, and 12 bases lay in between. The CDR3 has 13 amino acids. The CDR3 reads CASSYGQGLGYTF. CDR3 nucleotides: TGTGCCAGCAGTTACGGGCAGGGCCTAGGCTACACCTTC.

The chain links TRBV10-3 to TRBJ2-1; no firm D call. V was cut by 3 bases and J by 8 bases, with 11 bases left in between. CDR3 length equals 13 residues. CDR1 is ENHRY and CDR2 is SYGVKD in the germline V gene. CDR3 DNA sequence: TGTGCCATCAGTGAACACCCCGAGGATGAGCAGTTCTTC. It encodes CAISEHPEDEQFF.

This sequence joins TRBV7-2 and TRBJ2-7, with TRBD2 matching over 11 bases. Per the germline V gene, CDR1 is SGHTA and CDR2 is FQGNSA. V lost 5 bases and J lost 7; bases outside the gene matches: 7. The CDR3 contains 14 residues. CDR3 protein: CASSQGTSGEEQYF. CDR3 nucleotides: TGTGCCAGCAGCCAGGGGACTAGCGGTGAAGAGCAGTACTTC.

This clone came up a few times. The chain carries TRBV7-3 and TRBJ2-1; D is unclear. This CDR3 contains 13 residues. V shed 1 base and J shed 6 bases, with 7 bases lying between them. Germline values: CDR1 SGHTA, CDR2 FQGTGA. The CDR3 nucleotides are TGTGCCAGCAGCTTAATGGGCCTCAATGAGCAGTTCTTC. Translated, it gives CASSLMGLNEQFF.

This clone has a handful of counts. This chain uses TRBV6-6 with TRBJ1-2; D ambiguous. The CDR3 is 11 amino acids. Per the germline V gene, CDR1 is MNHNY and CDR2 is SVGAGI (reference sequence). Trimming shortened V by 6 bases and J by 2 bases, and 4 bases separated the two germline ends. This CDR3 is CASSRNYGYTF. The DNA of the CDR3 is TGTGCCAGCAGCAGGAACTATGGCTACACCTTC.

The CDR3 loop reads CASSQGGQGGGQPQHF. The CDR3 DNA follows: TGTGCCAGCAGCCAAGGGGGACAGGGGGGCGGGCAGCCCCAGCATTTT. The chain is built from TRBV3-1 (or the pseudogene TRBV3-2) and TRBJ1-5; TRBD1 agrees at 11 bases. This CDR3 has 16 residues. The germline gives CDR1 LGHDT, CDR2 YNNKEL (reference sequence). After removal of 1 base from V and 7 bases from J, the junction contained 6 bases not matched to a gene.

This clone was detected once. CDR3 sequence: CASRGLAGPPEVYNEQFF. CDR3 bases: TGTGCCAGCAGGGGACTAGCGGGCCCCCCGGAGGTATACAATGAGCAGTTCTTC. This chain connects TRBV7-6 to TRBJ2-1; TRBD2 matches at 12 bases. Germline-derived CDR1 and CDR2 are SGHVS and FNYEAQ. The CDR3 sequence is 18 residues long. Trimming took 6 bases from V and 4 from J; bases not matched to a gene: 13.

The chain joins TRBV5-1 to TRBJ2-3, with 8 bases aligning to TRBD2. The V segment lost 0 bases and the J segment 4 bases; nucleotides outside the gene matches: 7. The CDR3 extends over 16 amino acids. Germline V lookup: CDR1 SGHRS, CDR2 YFSETQ. In DNA form, the CDR3 reads TGCGCCAGCAGCTTGGAACTAGGCGGGGGGCCAGATACGCAGTATTTT. This sequence encodes CASSLELGGGPDTQYF.

This chain connects TRBV2 to TRBJ2-2; D ambiguous. This CDR3 spans 14 amino acids. The V end lost 3 bases, the J end lost 1 base, and 6 bases lay between the germline ends. Germline CDR1 SNHLY, CDR2 FYNNEI. The CDR3 protein is CASSDEWNTGELFF. CDR3 DNA sequence: TGTGCCAGCAGTGACGAGTGGAACACCGGGGAGCTGTTTTTT.

This chain joins TRBV18 and TRBJ2-7; 8 bases are a match to TRBD1. J was trimmed by 2 bases and V by 0 bases; bases with no gene match: 6. This CDR3 has 16 amino acids. Germline lookup yields CDR1 KGHSH and CDR2 LQKENI. CDR3 DNA sequence: TGTGCCAGCTCACCACCGACCGGGACAGGTCCCTACGAGCAGTACTTC. Its protein product is CASSPPTGTGPYEQYF.